This T cell receptor beta chain stems from a study of blood T cell repertoires in COVID-19. About the study: Sample material is recorded as cDNA or gDNA derived from T cells, B-cell-depleted T cells, or PBMCs.

This CDR3 spans 16 amino acids. The germline V gene encodes CDR1 MDHEN and CDR2 SYDVKM. Trimming removed 1 base at V and 4 bases at J, with 13 bases between. Cohorts were assigned according to the clinical history that participants reported. Profiled with immunoSEQ multiplex PCR; TCRdb holds only in-frame clones, not every one. Of approximately 270,000 clones listed, approximately 89% are singletons. The sequence was collected from a man in his forties who had been exposed to COVID-19. The chain carries TRBV28 and TRBJ2-2; perhaps TRBD1 as D (5 bases). Sample: PBMCs or T cells enriched from blood (not recorded which). The CDR3 is CASSLSAGSLTGELFF. The CDR3 coding sequence is TGTGCCAGCAGTTTATCGGCAGGGTCTCTCACCGGGGAGCTGTTTTTT. The whole variable domain, filled in from reference TRBV28 and TRBJ2-2, reads DVKVTQSSRYLVKRTGEKVFLECVQDMDHENMFWYRQDPGLGLRLIYFSYDVKMKEKGDIPEGYSVSREKKERFSLILESASTNQTSMYLCASSLSAGSLTGELFFGEGSRLTVL.